The rows below give T cell receptor beta chains drawn from one sample of a study of Graves' ophthalmopathy and Graves' hyperthyroidism. TCRdb reprocessed the multiplex PCR reads via MiXCR and lists one record per CDR3 protein. Here the sample spans over a million distinct CDR3 sequences, less than 45% being singletons. Material: peripheral blood or thyroid tissue (not recorded which). These receptors originate from an adult man with Graves' hyperthyroidism. The CDR3 runs from the conserved cysteine through the conserved F or W. D genes are given only for firm matches. A clone size is listed for some rows: how often the clone was seen (once, few, many), or a class if it is expanded.

cdr3_length	clone_size	v_call	d_call	j_call	cdr3_nt	cdr3_aa
15	many	TRBV19	TRBD1	TRBJ1-1	TGTGCCAGTAGTCTAGGACAGGGCTTTTCCACTGAAGCTTTCTTT	CASSLGQGFSTEAFF
15	few	TRBV10-3	.	TRBJ2-7	TGTGCCATCAGTGAGTCGGGGAGCGGTTACTACGAGCAGTACTTC	CAISESGSGYYEQYF
17	.	TRBV5-1	.	TRBJ1-3	TGCGCCAGCAGCCCAAGACCCCGCGGTGCACCTGGAAACACCATATATTTT	CASSPRPRGAPGNTIYF
11	.	TRBV29-1	.	TRBJ2-7	TGCAGCGGGACGCGGGGTTACGAGCAGTACTTC	CSGTRGYEQYF
14	many	TRBV7-8	TRBD2	TRBJ2-7	TGTGCCAGCAGCAATCTAGCGGGAGGTTACGAGCAGTACTTC	CASSNLAGGYEQYF
14	few	TRBV6-6	.	TRBJ1-5	TGTGCCAGCAGTGCCGGGACGGTCAATCAGCCCCAGCATTTT	CASSAGTVNQPQHF
14	.	TRBV11-2	.	TRBJ2-5	TGTGCCAGCAACGGCAGAGCCAGCCAAGAGACCCAGTACTTC	CASNGRASQETQYF
16	many	TRBV7-8	.	TRBJ2-7	TGTGCCAGCAGCTCCCCTCGGGTCCAGCGGTACCACGAGCAGTACTTC	CASSSPRVQRYHEQYF
18	.	TRBV12-3/TRBV12-4	TRBD1	TRBJ1-2	TGTGCCAGGCCCCGCCAGACCGAACAGGGGACGACCCTCTATGGCTACACCTTC	CARPRQTEQGTTLYGYTF
12	.	TRBV2	.	TRBJ1-1	TGTGCCACCCCAAGTGGGGATACTGAAGCTTTCTTT	CATPSGDTEAFF
14	many	TRBV9	.	TRBJ1-3	TGTGCCAGCAGCGTACGCGGATTCGGAAACACCATATATTTT	CASSVRGFGNTIYF
15	few	TRBV4-3	.	TRBJ1-2	TGCGCCAGCAGCCAAGTCGGACAGCGAAACTATGGCTACACCTTC	CASSQVGQRNYGYTF
14	many	TRBV29-1	TRBD2	TRBJ2-2	TGCAGCGTTAGCGGGAATGTGTTCACCGGGGAGCTGTTTTTT	CSVSGNVFTGELFF
13	.	TRBV7-9	.	TRBJ1-5	TGTGCCAGCAGCCCGACAGTGTCTCAGCCCCAGCATTTT	CASSPTVSQPQHF
14	.	TRBV7-9	TRBD2	TRBJ2-2	TGTGCCAGCAATCCTAGCGGGAGCACCGGGGAGCTGTTTTTT	CASNPSGSTGELFF
13	many	TRBV4-3	.	TRBJ1-5	TGCGCCAGCAGCCAAGGGATTAATCAGCCCCAGCATTTT	CASSQGINQPQHF
15	.	TRBV10-3	TRBD1	TRBJ2-7	TGTGCCAGCAGTTCAAACCGGGACAGGGGCTACGAGCAGTACTTC	CASSSNRDRGYEQYF
12	many	TRBV20-1	TRBD2	TRBJ2-5	TGCAGTGCCAAAGCGGGACTAGAGACCCAGTACTTC	CSAKAGLETQYF
13	.	TRBV12-3/TRBV12-4	.	TRBJ1-1	TGTGCCAGCAAACCCCCCGGACGACGTGAAGCTTTCTTT	CASKPPGRREAFF
15	many	TRBV7-2	TRBD1	TRBJ2-7	TGTGCCAGCAGCGTCCGGGACAGGGAGGCCTACGAGCAGTACTTC	CASSVRDREAYEQYF
15	many	TRBV20-1	.	TRBJ2-7	TGCAGTGCTAGAGATATGCACTCGGGCCCCCTTGAGCAGTACTTC	CSARDMHSGPLEQYF
13	many	TRBV5-5	.	TRBJ2-7	TGTGCCAGCATGGCAGGGGCTGCCTACGAGCAGTACTTC	CASMAGAAYEQYF
16	.	TRBV11-2	.	TRBJ1-1	TGTGCCAGCAGCTCATCGGGGGGGGGCTCGAACACTGAAGCTTTCTTT	CASSSSGGGSNTEAFF